This TCR beta chain was sequenced for a study of T-cell reconstitution after alpha-beta-depleted transplantation in children. Unique molecular identifiers featured in how the TCRbeta library was prepared. TCRdb analysed the PCR reads with MiXCR anew, one entry per CDR3 protein. The profile shows around 380,000 distinct CDR3 sequences, 11% of them singletons. This clonotype came up a few times. The CDR3 loop spans 15 amino acids. Germline-derived CDR1 and CDR2 are LGHNA and YNFKEQ. After removal of 1 base from V and 6 bases from J, the junction contained 8 bases not matched to a gene. This TCR came from a human donor who donated a stem cell graft to a child with acute myeloid leukemia. Sequenced here: PBMCs from the stem cell graft donor, sampled from the stem cell graft. The V and J genes are TRBV4-2 and TRBJ1-2; 7 nucleotides line up with TRBD1. Here the CDR3 DNA reads TGTGCCAGCAGCCAAGGTGAGACAGGGATTAATGGCTACACCTTC. This gives the protein CASSQGETGINGYTF.